Listed below are T cell receptor beta chains from one sample, sequenced in a study of CD8+CD57+ T cells in acquired aplastic anemia. MiXCR, run by TCRdb on the reads, gives a single entry per CDR3 protein. The data contain some 140,000 distinct CDR3 sequences, about 54% of them singletons. The specimen was sorted CD4+, CD8+, or CD8+CD57+ T cells (not recorded which) from PBMCs. The origin of the receptors is a human donor with aplastic anemia. Each CDR3 is given with its conserved first and last residue. The D gene is left open where the match is weak. The size field is filled for only some rows; it gives once, few, many or a size class.

J gene: TRBJ2-1; clone size: -; D gene: TRBD2; V gene: TRBV10-1; CDR3 protein: CASTGGAAYNEQFF; CDR3 DNA: TGCGCCAGCACCGGGGGGGCCGCCTACAATGAGCAGTTCTTC
J gene: TRBJ1-2; clone size: many; D gene: -; V gene: TRBV19; CDR3 protein: CASRTGTGYTF; CDR3 DNA: TGTGCCAGTAGAACAGGGACTGGCTACACCTTC
J gene: TRBJ1-6; clone size: many; D gene: -; V gene: TRBV2; CDR3 protein: CASSEPKGGSPLHF; CDR3 DNA: TGTGCCAGCAGTGAGCCCAAGGGTGGCTCACCCCTCCACTTT
J gene: TRBJ1-2; clone size: -; D gene: TRBD1; V gene: TRBV11-1; CDR3 protein: CASSLALIDRGVGYTF; CDR3 DNA: TGTGCCAGCAGCTTAGCGCTAATCGACAGGGGAGTTGGCTACACCTTC
J gene: TRBJ1-6; clone size: -; D gene: -; V gene: TRBV6-1; CDR3 protein: CASSRYNSPLHF; CDR3 DNA: TGTGCCAGCAGTAGGTATAATTCACCCCTCCACTTT
J gene: TRBJ2-3; clone size: many; D gene: -; V gene: TRBV9; CDR3 protein: CASSVGSGGADTQYF; CDR3 DNA: TGTGCCAGCAGCGTAGGGTCGGGGGGCGCAGATACGCAGTATTTT
J gene: TRBJ2-1; clone size: -; D gene: -; V gene: TRBV24-1; CDR3 protein: CATSDGLSSYNEQFF; CDR3 DNA: TGTGCCACCAGTGATGGACTGAGCTCCTACAATGAGCAGTTCTTC
J gene: TRBJ2-7; clone size: -; D gene: TRBD1; V gene: TRBV7-3; CDR3 protein: CASSLTGTGDEQYF; CDR3 DNA: TGTGCCAGCAGTCTAACTGGGACAGGGGACGAGCAGTACTTC
J gene: TRBJ2-1; clone size: few; D gene: TRBD1; V gene: TRBV6-2/TRBV6-3; CDR3 protein: CASRQGAYNEQFF; CDR3 DNA: TGTGCCAGCAGACAGGGGGCCTACAATGAGCAGTTCTTC
J gene: TRBJ2-5; clone size: medium-sized; D gene: -; V gene: TRBV7-8; CDR3 protein: CASSLAWLPSRETQYF; CDR3 DNA: TGTGCCAGCAGCTTAGCCTGGCTCCCGTCACGAGAGACCCAGTACTTC
J gene: TRBJ1-5; clone size: few; D gene: -; V gene: TRBV29-1; CDR3 protein: CSVGGGRGGNQPQHF; CDR3 DNA: TGCAGCGTTGGGGGGGGGAGGGGAGGCAATCAGCCCCAGCATTTT
J gene: TRBJ1-1; clone size: -; D gene: -; V gene: TRBV5-1; CDR3 protein: CASSFGGYTEAFF; CDR3 DNA: TGCGCCAGCAGCTTTGGCGGGTATACTGAAGCTTTCTTT
J gene: TRBJ1-5; clone size: -; D gene: -; V gene: TRBV4-3; CDR3 protein: CASSQDRWRYNQPQHF; CDR3 DNA: TGCGCCAGCAGCCAAGATAGGTGGCGGTACAATCAGCCCCAGCATTTT
J gene: TRBJ1-1; clone size: -; D gene: -; V gene: TRBV20-1; CDR3 protein: CSASRGNLNTEAFF; CDR3 DNA: TGCAGTGCTAGTCGGGGGAATCTGAACACTGAAGCTTTCTTT
J gene: TRBJ2-1; clone size: -; D gene: TRBD2; V gene: TRBV24-1; CDR3 protein: CATSDFPGGINNEQFF; CDR3 DNA: TGTGCCACCAGTGATTTCCCGGGAGGGATAAACAATGAGCAGTTCTTC
J gene: TRBJ1-1; clone size: many; D gene: -; V gene: TRBV7-6; CDR3 protein: CASSLDKYTEAFF; CDR3 DNA: TGTGCCAGCAGCTTAGATAAGTACACTGAAGCTTTCTTT
J gene: TRBJ2-3; clone size: -; D gene: TRBD2; V gene: TRBV10-3; CDR3 protein: CAIMTGGATDTQYF; CDR3 DNA: TGTGCCATCATGACGGGGGGGGCCACAGATACGCAGTATTTT
J gene: TRBJ2-7; clone size: many; D gene: -; V gene: TRBV9; CDR3 protein: CASSAGLRDEQYF; CDR3 DNA: TGTGCCAGCAGCGCAGGATTGAGAGACGAGCAGTACTTC
J gene: TRBJ2-7; clone size: once; D gene: -; V gene: TRBV15; CDR3 protein: CATSRGGDNSYEQYF; CDR3 DNA: TGTGCCACCAGCAGAGGTGGGGACAACTCCTACGAGCAGTACTTC
J gene: TRBJ2-7; clone size: many; D gene: TRBD2; V gene: TRBV7-8; CDR3 protein: CASSFGLALYEQYF; CDR3 DNA: TGTGCCAGCAGCTTCGGACTAGCTTTATACGAGCAGTACTTC
J gene: TRBJ2-7; clone size: -; D gene: TRBD2; V gene: TRBV9; CDR3 protein: CASSPQPGTSDEQYF; CDR3 DNA: TGTGCCAGCAGCCCCCAGCCCGGGACTAGTGACGAGCAGTACTTC
J gene: TRBJ2-5; clone size: few; D gene: -; V gene: TRBV27; CDR3 protein: CASSLGKAGRLPETQYF; CDR3 DNA: TGTGCCAGCAGTTTAGGGAAAGCTGGACGACTCCCGGAGACCCAGTACTTC
J gene: TRBJ2-3; clone size: many; D gene: TRBD2; V gene: TRBV11-2; CDR3 protein: CASSPTSGGASTQYF; CDR3 DNA: TGTGCCAGCAGCCCGACTAGCGGGGGGGCCTCTACGCAGTATTTT
J gene: TRBJ1-4; clone size: many; D gene: -; V gene: TRBV19; CDR3 protein: CASRGSEKLFF; CDR3 DNA: TGTGCCAGTAGGGGAAGTGAAAAACTGTTTTTT
J gene: TRBJ1-5; clone size: many; D gene: TRBD1; V gene: TRBV19; CDR3 protein: CASHAGTGGFNQPQHF; CDR3 DNA: TGTGCCAGCCATGCCGGGACAGGGGGTTTCAATCAGCCCCAGCATTTT
J gene: TRBJ2-1; clone size: few; D gene: TRBD1; V gene: TRBV2; CDR3 protein: CASRETGGIYNEQFF; CDR3 DNA: TGTGCCAGCAGGGAGACAGGGGGCATCTACAATGAGCAGTTCTTC
J gene: TRBJ2-1; clone size: many; D gene: TRBD1; V gene: TRBV19; CDR3 protein: CASSTTGGNEQFF; CDR3 DNA: TGTGCCAGTAGTACAACAGGGGGCAATGAGCAGTTCTTC
J gene: TRBJ2-4; clone size: -; D gene: TRBD2; V gene: TRBV20-1; CDR3 protein: CSATGGRGDIQYF; CDR3 DNA: TGCAGTGCTACCGGCGGGAGGGGGGACATTCAGTACTTC